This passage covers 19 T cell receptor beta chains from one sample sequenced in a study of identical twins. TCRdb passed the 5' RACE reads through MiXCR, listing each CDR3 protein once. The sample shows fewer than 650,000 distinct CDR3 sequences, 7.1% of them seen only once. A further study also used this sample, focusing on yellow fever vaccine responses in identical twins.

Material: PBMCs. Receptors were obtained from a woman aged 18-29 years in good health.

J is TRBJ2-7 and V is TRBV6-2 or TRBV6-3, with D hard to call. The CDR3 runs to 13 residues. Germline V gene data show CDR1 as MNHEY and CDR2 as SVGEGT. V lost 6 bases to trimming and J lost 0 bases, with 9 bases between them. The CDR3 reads CASRPHRSYEQYV. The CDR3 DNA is TGTGCCAGCAGGCCCCATCGCTCCTACGAGCAGTACGTC.

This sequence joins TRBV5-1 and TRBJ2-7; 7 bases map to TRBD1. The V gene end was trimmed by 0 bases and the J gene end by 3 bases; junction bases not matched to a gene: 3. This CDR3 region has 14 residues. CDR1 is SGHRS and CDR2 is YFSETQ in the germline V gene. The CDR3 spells CASSLDYRGYEQYV. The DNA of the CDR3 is TGCGCCAGCAGCTTGGATTACAGGGGCTACGAGCAGTACGTC.

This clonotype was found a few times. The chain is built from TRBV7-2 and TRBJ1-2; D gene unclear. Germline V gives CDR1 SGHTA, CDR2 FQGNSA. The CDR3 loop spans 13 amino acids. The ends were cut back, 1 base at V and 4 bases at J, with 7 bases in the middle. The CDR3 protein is CASSLERSYGYTF. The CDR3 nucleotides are TGTGCCAGCAGCTTAGAGAGGAGCTATGGCTACACCTTC.

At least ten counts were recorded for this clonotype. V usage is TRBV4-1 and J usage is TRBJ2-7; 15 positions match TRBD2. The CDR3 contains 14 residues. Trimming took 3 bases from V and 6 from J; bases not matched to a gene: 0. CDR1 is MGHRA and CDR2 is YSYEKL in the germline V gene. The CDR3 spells CASSQGLAGGEQYF. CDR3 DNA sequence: TGCGCCAGCAGCCAGGGACTAGCGGGAGGCGAGCAGTACTTC.

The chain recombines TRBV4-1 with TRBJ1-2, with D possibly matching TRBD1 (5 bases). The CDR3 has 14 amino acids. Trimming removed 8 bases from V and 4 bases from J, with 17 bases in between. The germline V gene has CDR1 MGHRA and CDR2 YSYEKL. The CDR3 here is CASGPIPQGYGYTF. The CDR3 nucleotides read TGCGCCAGCGGGCCAATCCCCCAGGGCTATGGCTACACCTTC.

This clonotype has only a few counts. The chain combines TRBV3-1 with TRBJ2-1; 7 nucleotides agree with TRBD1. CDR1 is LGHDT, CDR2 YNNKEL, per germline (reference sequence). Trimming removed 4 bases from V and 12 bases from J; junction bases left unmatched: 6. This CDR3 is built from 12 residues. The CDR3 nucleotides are TGTGCCAGCAGCCGTACAGGGGCGGGGCAGTTCTTC. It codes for CASSRTGAGQFF.

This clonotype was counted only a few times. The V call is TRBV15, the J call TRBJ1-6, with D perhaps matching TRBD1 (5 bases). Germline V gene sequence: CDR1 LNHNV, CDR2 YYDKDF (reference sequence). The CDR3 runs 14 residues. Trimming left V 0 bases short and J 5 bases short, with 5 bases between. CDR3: CATSRETDNSPLHF. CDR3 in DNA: TGTGCCACCAGCAGAGAGACAGATAATTCACCCCTCCACTTT. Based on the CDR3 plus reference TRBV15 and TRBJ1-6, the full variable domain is DAMVIQNPRYQVTQFGKPVTLSCSQTLNHNVMYWYQQKSSQAPKLLFHYYDKDFNNEADTPDNFQSRRPNTSFCFLDIRSPGLGDTAMYLCATSRETDNSPLHFGNGTRLTVT.

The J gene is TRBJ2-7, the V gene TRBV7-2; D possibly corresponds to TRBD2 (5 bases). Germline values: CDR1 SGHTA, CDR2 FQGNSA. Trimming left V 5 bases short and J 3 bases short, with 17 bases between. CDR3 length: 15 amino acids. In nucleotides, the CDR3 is TGTGCCAGCAGCGTACACCGGGGTACGGGCTACGAGCAGTACGTC. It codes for CASSVHRGTGYEQYV.

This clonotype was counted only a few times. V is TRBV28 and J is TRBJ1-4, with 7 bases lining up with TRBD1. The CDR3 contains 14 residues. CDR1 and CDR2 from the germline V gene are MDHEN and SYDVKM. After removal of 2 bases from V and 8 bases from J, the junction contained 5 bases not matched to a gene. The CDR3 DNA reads TGTGCCAGCAGTTTACAGGGACAGCCCGAAAAACTGTTTTTT. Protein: CASSLQGQPEKLFF.

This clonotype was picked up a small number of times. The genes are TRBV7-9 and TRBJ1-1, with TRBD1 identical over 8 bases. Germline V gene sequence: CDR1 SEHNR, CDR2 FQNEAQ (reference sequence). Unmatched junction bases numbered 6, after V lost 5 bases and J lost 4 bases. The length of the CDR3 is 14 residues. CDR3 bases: TGTGCCAGCAGCGACAGGGGATCGAGCACTGAAGCTTTCTTT. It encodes CASSDRGSSTEAFF.

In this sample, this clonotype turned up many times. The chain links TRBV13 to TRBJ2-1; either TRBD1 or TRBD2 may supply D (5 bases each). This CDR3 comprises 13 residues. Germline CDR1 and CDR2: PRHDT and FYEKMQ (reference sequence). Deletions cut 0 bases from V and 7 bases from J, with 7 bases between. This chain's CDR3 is CASSLGGANEQFF. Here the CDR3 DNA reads TGTGCCAGCAGCTTAGGCGGGGCGAATGAGCAGTTCTTC. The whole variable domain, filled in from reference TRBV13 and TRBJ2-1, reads AAGVIQSPRHLIKEKRETATLKCYPIPRHDTVYWYQQGPGQDPQFLISFYEKMQSDKGSIPDRFSAQQFSDYHSELNMSSLELGDSALYFCASSLGGANEQFFGPGTRLTVL.

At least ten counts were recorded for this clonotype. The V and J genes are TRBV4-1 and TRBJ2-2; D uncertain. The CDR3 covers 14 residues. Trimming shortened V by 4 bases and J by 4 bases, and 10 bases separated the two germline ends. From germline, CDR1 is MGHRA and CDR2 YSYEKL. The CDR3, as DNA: TGCGCCAGCAGCCGGGCTGGGGTCACCGGGGAGCTGTTTTTT. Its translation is CASSRAGVTGELFF.

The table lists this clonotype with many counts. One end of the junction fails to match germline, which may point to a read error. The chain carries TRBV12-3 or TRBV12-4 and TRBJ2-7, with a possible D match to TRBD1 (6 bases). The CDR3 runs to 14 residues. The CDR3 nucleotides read TGTGCCAGCAGTTTAGAGGAAGGACAGCCCCGCTATCACTTC. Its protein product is CASSLEEGQPRYHF.

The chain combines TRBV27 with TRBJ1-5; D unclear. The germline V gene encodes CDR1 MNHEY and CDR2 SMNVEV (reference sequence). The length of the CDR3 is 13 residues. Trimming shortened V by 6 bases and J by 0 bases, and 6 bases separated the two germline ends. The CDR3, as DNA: TGTGCCAGCAGGGTAAATAGCAATCAGCCCCAGCATTTT. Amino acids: CASRVNSNQPQHF.

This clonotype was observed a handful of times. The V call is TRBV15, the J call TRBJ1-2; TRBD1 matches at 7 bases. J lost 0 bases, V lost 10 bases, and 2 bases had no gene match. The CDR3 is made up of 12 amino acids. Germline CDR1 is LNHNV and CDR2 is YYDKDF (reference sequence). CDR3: CAIGTANYGYTF. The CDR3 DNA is TGTGCCATCGGGACAGCTAACTATGGCTACACCTTC.

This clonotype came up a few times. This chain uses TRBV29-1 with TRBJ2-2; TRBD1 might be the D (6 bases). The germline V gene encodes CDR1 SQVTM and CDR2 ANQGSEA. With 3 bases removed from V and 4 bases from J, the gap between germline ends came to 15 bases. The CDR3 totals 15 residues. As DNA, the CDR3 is TGCAGCGTTGAGGGGGCAGCCTTGGGCACCGGGGAGCTGTTTTTT. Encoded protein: CSVEGAALGTGELFF.

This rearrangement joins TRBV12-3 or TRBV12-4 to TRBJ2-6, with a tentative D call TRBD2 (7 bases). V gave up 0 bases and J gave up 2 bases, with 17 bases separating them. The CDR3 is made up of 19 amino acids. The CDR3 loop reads CASSLALGGPIAGANVLTF. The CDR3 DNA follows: TGTGCCAGCAGTTTAGCGCTCGGGGGGCCCATAGCTGGGGCCAACGTCCTGACTTTC.

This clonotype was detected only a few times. This CDR3 is CASSQIFAFLSPVDRTYNEQFF. The CDR3 nucleotides are TGTGCCAGCAGCCAAATTTTCGCCTTTCTAAGCCCCGTGGACAGGACCTACAATGAGCAGTTCTTC. This sequence joins TRBV3-1 and TRBJ2-1; 7 bases align to TRBD1. Per germline, CDR1 LGHDT and CDR2 YNNKEL (reference sequence). The CDR3 is 22 amino acids. Trimming cost V 2 bases and J 2 bases; bases outside gene matches: 24.

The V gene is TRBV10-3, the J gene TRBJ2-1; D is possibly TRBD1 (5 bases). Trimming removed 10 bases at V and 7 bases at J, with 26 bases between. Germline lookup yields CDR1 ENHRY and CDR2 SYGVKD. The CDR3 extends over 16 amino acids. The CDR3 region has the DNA TGTGCCACCTCGGGTGGGGCGGAAAGGCCCTTAAATGAGCAGTTCTTC. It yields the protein CATSGGAERPLNEQFF.